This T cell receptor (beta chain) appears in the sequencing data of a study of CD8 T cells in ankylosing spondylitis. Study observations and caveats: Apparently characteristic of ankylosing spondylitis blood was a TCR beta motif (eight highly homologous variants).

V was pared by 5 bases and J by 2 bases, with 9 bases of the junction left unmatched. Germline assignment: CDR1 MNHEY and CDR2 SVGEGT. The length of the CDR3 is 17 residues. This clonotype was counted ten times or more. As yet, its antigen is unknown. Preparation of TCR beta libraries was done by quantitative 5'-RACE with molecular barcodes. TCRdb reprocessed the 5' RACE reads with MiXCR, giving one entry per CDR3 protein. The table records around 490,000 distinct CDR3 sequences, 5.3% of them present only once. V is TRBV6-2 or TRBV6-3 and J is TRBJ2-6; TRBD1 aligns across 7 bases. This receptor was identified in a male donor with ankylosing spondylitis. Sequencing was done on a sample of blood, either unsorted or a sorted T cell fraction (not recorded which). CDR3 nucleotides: TGTGCCAGCAGTGAGGACAGGTCGCCACCTGGGGCCAACGTCCTGACTTTC. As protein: CASSEDRSPPGANVLTF.